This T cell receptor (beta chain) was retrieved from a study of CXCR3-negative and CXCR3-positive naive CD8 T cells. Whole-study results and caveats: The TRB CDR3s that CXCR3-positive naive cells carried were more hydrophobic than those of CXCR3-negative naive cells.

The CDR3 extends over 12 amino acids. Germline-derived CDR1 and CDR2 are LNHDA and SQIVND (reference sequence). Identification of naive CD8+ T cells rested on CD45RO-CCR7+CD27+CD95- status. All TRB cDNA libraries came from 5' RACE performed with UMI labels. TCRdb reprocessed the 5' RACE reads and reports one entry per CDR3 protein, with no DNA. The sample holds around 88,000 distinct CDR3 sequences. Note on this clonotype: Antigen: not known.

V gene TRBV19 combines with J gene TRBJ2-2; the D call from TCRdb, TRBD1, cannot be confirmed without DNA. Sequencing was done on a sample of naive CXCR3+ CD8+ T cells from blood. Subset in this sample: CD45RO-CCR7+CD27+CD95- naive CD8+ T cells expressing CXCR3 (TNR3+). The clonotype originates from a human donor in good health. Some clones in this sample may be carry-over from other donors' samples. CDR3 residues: CATTSGPGELFF.